Listed below are T cell receptor beta chains from one sample, sequenced in a study of T-cell reconstitution after alpha-beta-depleted transplantation in children. Each CDR3 protein gets one entry after TCRdb re-called the PCR reads with MiXCR. Of roughly 300,000 distinct CDR3 sequences in the sample, 10% to 13% were seen once. The input for sequencing was PBMCs from the stem cell graft donor, taken from the stem cell graft. These receptors originate from a human donor who donated a stem cell graft to a child with acute lymphoblastic leukemia. The CDR3 runs from the conserved cysteine through the conserved F or W. The D gene is left open where the match is weak. Size is omitted from some rows. Given values are once, few, many or a class for expanded clones.

V	D	J	size	DNA	CDR3
TRBV5-4	.	TRBJ2-7	.	TGTGCCAGCAGTCCACTGGACAGCTACGAGCAGTACTTC	CASSPLDSYEQYF
TRBV5-1	TRBD2	TRBJ2-1	few	TGCGCCAGCAGCCCCGGACTAGCGGGAGCGATCTCCTACAATGAGCAGTTCTTC	CASSPGLAGAISYNEQFF
TRBV11-1	TRBD2	TRBJ2-1	.	TGTGCCAGCAGCTTACGGTCACTAGCGGTCTACAATGAGCAGTTCTTC	CASSLRSLAVYNEQFF
TRBV24-1	.	TRBJ2-7	.	TGTGCCACCAGTGGAAACGACAGGACCTACGAGCAGTACTTC	CATSGNDRTYEQYF
TRBV30	TRBD1	TRBJ2-7	few	TGTGCCTGGAAGGGGGACAGGGCGACCTACGAGCAGTACTTC	CAWKGDRATYEQYF
TRBV7-2	TRBD2	TRBJ2-3	few	TGTGCCAGCCGGACTAGCCCCACAGATACGCAGTATTTT	CASRTSPTDTQYF
TRBV27	TRBD1	TRBJ2-1	.	TGTGCCAGCACCGCCGGGACAGGGTCCTACAATGAGCAGTTCTTC	CASTAGTGSYNEQFF
TRBV20-1	.	TRBJ2-3	.	TGCAGTGCTAGAGATGTCCAGGGCCCAGATACGCAGTATTTT	CSARDVQGPDTQYF
TRBV24-1	.	TRBJ2-3	many	TGTGCCACCAGTGATTCCTTTAGCACAGATACGCAGTATTTT	CATSDSFSTDTQYF
TRBV7-9	.	TRBJ2-3	many	TGTGCCAGCAGCCTCGGGCAGGGAATTACCACAGATACGCAGTATTTT	CASSLGQGITTDTQYF
TRBV28	.	TRBJ1-1	once	TGTGCCAGCAGTTCCCTAGGACAGTACACTGAAGCTTTCTTT	CASSSLGQYTEAFF
TRBV7-8	.	TRBJ2-5	.	TGTGCCAGCAGCTTAGCGGGAAGGAGAGGGGAGACCCAGTACTTC	CASSLAGRRGETQYF
TRBV29-1	TRBD2	TRBJ2-3	.	TGCAGCGTTGCCCTCTCGACTAGCTACGGCACAGATACGCAGTATTTT	CSVALSTSYGTDTQYF
TRBV20-1	TRBD2	TRBJ2-7	.	TGCAGTGCTAGAGATCTGACTAGCGGGAGTCCCGACGAGCAGTACTTC	CSARDLTSGSPDEQYF
TRBV2	.	TRBJ1-5	.	TGTGCCAGCAGTGAAGAGGGCAGTCTGAGGGCCCAGCATTTT	CASSEEGSLRAQHF
TRBV18	.	TRBJ1-5	few	TGTGCCAGCTCACCATTACAGTATAGCAATCAGCCCCAGCATTTT	CASSPLQYSNQPQHF
TRBV2	TRBD1	TRBJ1-1	.	TGTGCCAGCAGTGTGCAAGGGACAGGGTCCACTGAAGCTTTCTTT	CASSVQGTGSTEAFF
TRBV6-2/TRBV6-3	TRBD2	TRBJ2-3	.	TGTGCCAGCAGTTACTCGGTGGCGGGAGCGGACCCCACAGATACGCAGTATTTT	CASSYSVAGADPTDTQYF
TRBV12-3/TRBV12-4	.	TRBJ2-6	.	TGTGCCAGCACCAGCTCTGGGGCCAACGTCCTGACTTTC	CASTSSGANVLTF
TRBV23-1	.	TRBJ2-5	.	TGCGCCAGCAGTCAATCGGTGGCAGGGCAAGAGACCCAGTACTTC	CASSQSVAGQETQYF
TRBV5-1	.	TRBJ1-6	.	TGCGCCAGCAGCCTCGACAGCTATAATTCACCCCTCCACTTT	CASSLDSYNSPLHF
TRBV20-1	.	TRBJ2-1	.	TGCAGTGCGTTGGAGGGCAGTTCCTACAATGAGCAGTTCTTC	CSALEGSSYNEQFF
TRBV24-1	TRBD1	TRBJ2-3	.	TGTGCCACCAGTCTCCCCGGGACAGGGGTCACAGATACGCAGTATTTT	CATSLPGTGVTDTQYF
TRBV7-2	.	TRBJ2-3	many	TGTGCCAGCAGCTTCGGCCCAAGCGGGCGGTCAGATACGCAGTATTTT	CASSFGPSGRSDTQYF
TRBV20-1	TRBD2	TRBJ2-7	.	TGCAGTGCTAGTGACGGGAGGGCCTTTAACTACGAGCAGTACTTC	CSASDGRAFNYEQYF
TRBV3-1	.	TRBJ2-1	.	TGTGCCAGCAGCCAAGTTTTAGGCCGAACCTACAATGAGCAGTTCTTC	CASSQVLGRTYNEQFF
TRBV12-3/TRBV12-4	TRBD1	TRBJ1-5	many	TGTGCCAGCAGCCCCCGGGACAGGGGCTATCAGCCCCAGCATTTT	CASSPRDRGYQPQHF
TRBV6-5	.	TRBJ2-3	.	TGTGCCAGCAGTAACGCGTTGGGTACAGATACGCAGTATTTT	CASSNALGTDTQYF
TRBV6-5	TRBD1	TRBJ2-5	.	TGTGCCAGCAGTTACTTTACAGGGGCTGAGACCCAGTACTTC	CASSYFTGAETQYF
TRBV7-2	TRBD2	TRBJ2-3	many	TGTGCCAGCAGCTTCCCTACTAGCCTGGGGGGGGTAGATACGCAGTATTTT	CASSFPTSLGGVDTQYF
TRBV3-1	TRBD2	TRBJ2-7	.	TGTGCCAGCAGCCAAGATTCGAGCGGGAGGGCCACCGACGAGCAGTACTTC	CASSQDSSGRATDEQYF
TRBV4-1	.	TRBJ2-7	few	TGCGCCAGCAGCCAAGTTATGACTAGTTCCTACGAGCAGTACTTC	CASSQVMTSSYEQYF
TRBV27	.	TRBJ1-1	many	TGTGCCAGCAGAGACAGTTTGAACACTGAAGCTTTCTTT	CASRDSLNTEAFF
TRBV12-3/TRBV12-4	.	TRBJ1-4	few	TGTGCCAGCAGTTTCTGGTCCTTCGGGAGGGTTGGCGAAAAACTGTTTTTT	CASSFWSFGRVGEKLFF
TRBV20-1	.	TRBJ2-1	few	TGCAGTGCTAGAGATCCTTCAATAGCGAGGGCGCACTTTTACAATGAGCAGTTCTTC	CSARDPSIARAHFYNEQFF
TRBV12-3/TRBV12-4	.	TRBJ1-2	.	TGTGCCAGCAGCCGGGACCGTTACTATGGCTACACCTTC	CASSRDRYYGYTF
TRBV11-2	TRBD2	TRBJ2-5	.	TGTGCCAGCAGCTTAGTGGCTGGGCTAGCGGGAGGGCCAGGGGAGACCCAGTACTTC	CASSLVAGLAGGPGETQYF
TRBV6-2/TRBV6-3	.	TRBJ2-7	many	TGTGCCAGCAGTTTAACAGGAGGTCGGCTTTACGAGCAGTACTTC	CASSLTGGRLYEQYF
TRBV5-1	.	TRBJ2-2	many	TGCGCCAGCAGCTTGATAGGGACAACGAACACCGGGGAGCTGTTTTTT	CASSLIGTTNTGELFF
TRBV7-2	TRBD1	TRBJ2-3	.	TGTGCCAGCAGCTACGACAGGGGCCCAGATACGCAGTATTTT	CASSYDRGPDTQYF